This TCR beta chain emerged from a study of vaccination and CD4 T cells after COVID-19. The ends were cut back, 8 bases at V and 10 bases at J, with 15 bases in the middle. The CDR3 totals 12 residues. Germline lookup yields CDR1 MNHEY and CDR2 SVGEGT. The time point is: late sampling 161 to 241 days after vaccination in a few convalescent patients. TCRdb independently ran MiXCR on the PCR reads; one entry per CDR3 protein. The sample lists some 26,000 distinct CDR3 sequences, under 65% occurring once. The source is a human donor who had recovered from COVID-19. The chain carries TRBV6-2 or TRBV6-3 and TRBJ2-1; D unclear. Specimen: CD4+ T cells from blood, collected about 7 months after SARS-CoV-2 vaccination. The DNA of the CDR3 is TGTGCCAGCGTCCCCTCGTACGGAGAGCAGTTCTTC. As protein: CASVPSYGEQFF.